The following is a T cell receptor beta chain sequence with its context. The data were obtained in a study of blood T cell repertoires in COVID-19. Clones were sequenced by immunoSEQ multiplex PCR, and TCRdb holds only the in-frame ones, with some missing. The sample consists of some 220,000 clones, nearly 85% of them appearing once. Trimming at V came to 5 bases and at J to 1 base, leaving 17 bases not matched to a gene. This CDR3 has 18 amino acids. Germline V gene lookup returns CDR1 SGHTA and CDR2 FQGNSA. The rearrangement joins TRBV7-2 to TRBJ2-7; 7 bases fit TRBD2. The source of this sequence is a human donor in a cohort sampled during active COVID-19. Sequenced: peripheral blood. CDR3 sequence reads: CASSPAVAGFDGSYEQYF. CDR3 DNA sequence: TGTGCCAGCAGCCCCGCAGTAGCGGGCTTTGACGGGTCCTACGAGCAGTACTTC.